These 6 T cell receptor beta chains came from one sample sequenced in a study of cytomegalovirus exposure and HLA in healthy donors. Data came from immunoSEQ multiplex PCR; TCRdb stores just in-frame clones and leaves some out. Of some 170,000 clones in the sample, around nine tenths were seen once. The sample taken for sequencing was PBMCs. These receptors came from a woman aged 25 to 39 in good health and CMV-seronegative.

The rearrangement uses TRBV6-6 and TRBJ2-7; no firm D call. Germline lookup yields CDR1 MNHNY and CDR2 SVGAGI (reference sequence). The CDR3 covers 12 residues. V was cut by 4 bases and J by 1 base, with 5 bases left in between. This CDR3 is CASSSGSYEQYF. The CDR3 coding sequence is TGTGCCAGCAGTTCCGGGTCCTACGAGCAGTACTTC.

The chain uses TRBV7-6 and TRBJ2-2; the match to TRBD1 covers 8 bases. Germline V gene lookup returns CDR1 SGHVS and CDR2 FNYEAQ. The junction had 15 bases not matched to a gene; V was cut back by 5 bases and J by 7 bases. The CDR3 contains 17 residues. The CDR3 bases are TGTGCCAGCAGCAAACAACAAAACAGGGGGGCGAGCGGGGAGCTGTTTTTT. Its protein is CASSKQQNRGASGELFF. The entire variable domain, with the rest obtained from reference TRBV7-6 and TRBJ2-2, is as follows: GAGVSQSPRYKVTKRGQDVALRCDPISGHVSLYWYRQALGQGPEFLTYFNYEAQQDKSGLPNDRFSAERPEGSISTLTIQRTEQRDSAMYRCASSKQQNRGASGELFFGEGSRLTVL.

This chain joins TRBV7-9 and TRBJ2-3, with 12 positions matching TRBD2. This CDR3 is built from 17 residues. Trimming removed 6 bases from V and 4 bases from J; junction bases left unmatched: 11. Germline loops: CDR1 SEHNR, CDR2 FQNEAQ (reference sequence). CDR3 amino acids: CASRRRLAGDSADTQYF. The DNA for the CDR3 is TGTGCCAGCAGGCGGAGACTAGCGGGGGACTCAGCAGATACGCAGTATTTT.

The V and J genes are TRBV6-5 and TRBJ2-7; maybe TRBD2 (6 bases). The V end lost 4 bases, the J end lost 2 bases, and 15 bases lay between the germline ends. The CDR3 is 15 residues long. The germline CDR1 and CDR2 sequences are MNHEY and SVGAGI. The CDR3 DNA reads TGTGCCAGCAGTTCGCGGGGCGGTACCCCCTACGAGCAGTACTTC. It translates to CASSSRGGTPYEQYF.

This sequence joins TRBV11-3 and TRBJ1-1, with D possibly matching TRBD1 (5 bases). Trimming left V 0 bases short and J 3 bases short, with 5 bases between. CDR1 SGHNT and CDR2 YENEEA come from the germline V gene. The CDR3 length is 13 residues. CDR3 bases: TGTGCCAGCAGCTTAGAGGGGCACACTGAAGCTTTCTTT. Translation: CASSLEGHTEAFF.

Turning to this clone: One end of the junction is discordant with germline, which a read error may explain. The genes are TRBV5-1 and TRBJ1-3; TRBD1 agrees at 9 bases. Per germline, CDR1 SGHRS and CDR2 YFSETQ. CDR3 length: 15 amino acids. The CDR3 sequence: CASRLGQGSGNTIYF. CDR3 nucleotide sequence: TGCGCCAGCAGGTTGGGACAGGGCTCTGGAAACACCATATATTTT.